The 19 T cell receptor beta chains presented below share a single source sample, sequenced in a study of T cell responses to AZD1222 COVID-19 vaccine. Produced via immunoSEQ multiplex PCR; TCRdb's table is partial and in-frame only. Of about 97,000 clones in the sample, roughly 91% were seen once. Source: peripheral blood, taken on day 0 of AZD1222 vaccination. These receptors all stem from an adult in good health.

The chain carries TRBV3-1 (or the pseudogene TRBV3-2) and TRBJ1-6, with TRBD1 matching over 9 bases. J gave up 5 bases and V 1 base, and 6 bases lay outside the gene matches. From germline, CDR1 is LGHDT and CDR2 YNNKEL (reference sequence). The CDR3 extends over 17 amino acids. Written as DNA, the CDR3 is TGTGCCAGCAGCCAAGTGGGACAGGGTAACAATAATTCACCCCTCCACTTT. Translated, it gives CASSQVGQGNNNSPLHF.

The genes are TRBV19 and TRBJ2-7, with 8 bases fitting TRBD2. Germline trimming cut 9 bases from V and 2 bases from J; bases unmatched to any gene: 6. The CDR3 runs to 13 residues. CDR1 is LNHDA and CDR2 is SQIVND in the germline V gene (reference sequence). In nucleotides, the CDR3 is TGTGCCAGCTCCTTAGCGGGAACCTACGAGCAGTACTTC. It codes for CASSLAGTYEQYF.

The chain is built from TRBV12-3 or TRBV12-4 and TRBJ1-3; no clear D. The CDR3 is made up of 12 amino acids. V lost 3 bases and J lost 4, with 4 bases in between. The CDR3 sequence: CASSFAGNTIYF. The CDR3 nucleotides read TGTGCCAGCAGTTTCGCCGGAAACACCATATATTTT.

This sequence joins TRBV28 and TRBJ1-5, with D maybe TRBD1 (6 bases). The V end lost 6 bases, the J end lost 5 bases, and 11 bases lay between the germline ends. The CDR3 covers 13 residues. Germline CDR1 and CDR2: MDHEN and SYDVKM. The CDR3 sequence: CASSGTHHQPQHF. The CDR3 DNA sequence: TGTGCCAGCAGCGGGACACACCATCAGCCCCAGCATTTT.

The CDR3 loop reads CASSQDSAAGSYEQYF. CDR3 nucleotides: TGTGCCAGCAGCCAAGATTCGGCCGCTGGATCCTACGAGCAGTACTTC. The chain combines TRBV14 with TRBJ2-7; D is undetermined. Trimming removed 0 bases at V and 1 base at J, with 13 bases between. This CDR3 is 16 amino acids long. The germline gives CDR1 SGHDN, CDR2 FVKESK.

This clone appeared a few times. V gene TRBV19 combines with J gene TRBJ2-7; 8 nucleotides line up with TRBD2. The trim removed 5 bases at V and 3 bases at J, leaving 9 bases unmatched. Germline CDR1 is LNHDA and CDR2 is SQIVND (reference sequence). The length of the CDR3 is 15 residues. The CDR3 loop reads CASSPVAGINYEQYF. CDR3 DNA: TGTGCCAGTAGTCCCGTAGCGGGAATAAACTACGAGCAGTACTTC.

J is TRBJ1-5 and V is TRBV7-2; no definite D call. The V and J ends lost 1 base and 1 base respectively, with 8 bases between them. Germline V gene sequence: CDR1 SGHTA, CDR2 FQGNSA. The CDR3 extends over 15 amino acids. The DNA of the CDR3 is TGTGCCAGCAGCTTAGGCCAGGCCAGCAATCAGCCCCAGCATTTT. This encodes CASSLGQASNQPQHF. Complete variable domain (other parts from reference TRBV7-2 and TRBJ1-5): GAGVSQSPSNKVTEKGKDVELRCDPISGHTALYWYRQSLGQGLEFLIYFQGNSAPDKSGLPSDRFSAERTGGSVSTLTIQRTQQEDSAVYLCASSLGQASNQPQHFGDGTRLSIL.

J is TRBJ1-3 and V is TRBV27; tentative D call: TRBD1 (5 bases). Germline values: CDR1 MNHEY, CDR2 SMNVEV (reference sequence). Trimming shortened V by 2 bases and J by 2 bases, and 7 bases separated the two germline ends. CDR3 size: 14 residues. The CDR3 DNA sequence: TGTGCCAGCAGTTTACAGGGCGCTGGAAACACCATATATTTT. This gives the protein CASSLQGAGNTIYF.

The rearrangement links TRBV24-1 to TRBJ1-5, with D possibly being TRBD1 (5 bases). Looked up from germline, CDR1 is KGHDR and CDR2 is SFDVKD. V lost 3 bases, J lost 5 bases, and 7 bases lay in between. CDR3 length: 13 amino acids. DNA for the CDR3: TGTGCCACCAGTGATCAGGGCGATCAGCCCCAGCATTTT. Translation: CATSDQGDQPQHF.

As DNA, the CDR3 is TGTGCCAGCAGCTCCGGGGAGCTTACCGGGGAGCTGTTTTTT. Its translation: CASSSGELTGELFF. The chain joins TRBV7-2 to TRBJ2-2, with D tentatively TRBD2 (5 bases). Germline-derived CDR1 and CDR2 are SGHTA and FQGNSA. CDR3 size: 14 residues. V was cut by 4 bases and J by 5 bases, with 11 bases left in between. Looking up the rest from reference TRBV7-2 and TRBJ2-2 gives the full variable domain: GAGVSQSPSNKVTEKGKDVELRCDPISGHTALYWYRQSLGQGLEFLIYFQGNSAPDKSGLPSDRFSAERTGGSVSTLTIQRTQQEDSAVYLCASSSGELTGELFFGEGSRLTVL.

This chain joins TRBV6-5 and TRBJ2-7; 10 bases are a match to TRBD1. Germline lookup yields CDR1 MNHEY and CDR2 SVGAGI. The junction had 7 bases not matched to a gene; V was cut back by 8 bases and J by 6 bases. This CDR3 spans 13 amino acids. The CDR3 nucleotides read TGTGCCAGCGACCGGGACAGGGGTGGCGAGCAGTACTTC. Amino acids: CASDRDRGGEQYF.

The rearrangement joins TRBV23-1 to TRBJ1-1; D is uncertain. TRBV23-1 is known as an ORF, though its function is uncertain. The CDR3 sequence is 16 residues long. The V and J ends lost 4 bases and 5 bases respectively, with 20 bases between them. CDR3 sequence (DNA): TGCGCCAGCAGTCGGTTGGGATCGAGGCTTAGGACTGAAGCTTTCTTT. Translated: CASSRLGSRLRTEAFF.

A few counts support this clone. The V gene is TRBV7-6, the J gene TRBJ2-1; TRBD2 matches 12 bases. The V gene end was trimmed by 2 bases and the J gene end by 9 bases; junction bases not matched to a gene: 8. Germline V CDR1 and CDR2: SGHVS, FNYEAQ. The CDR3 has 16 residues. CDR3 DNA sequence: TGTGCCAGCAGCTTACTTCTAGCGGGGGGGCCTGGTGAGCAGTTCTTC. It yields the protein CASSLLLAGGPGEQFF.

For the CDR3, the DNA is TGTGCCAGCAGCCCTCCCCTGGGGGCGCTTAGCACAGATACGCAGTATTTT. Protein product: CASSPPLGALSTDTQYF. The V call is TRBV9, the J call TRBJ2-3; D is perhaps TRBD1 (6 bases). Trimming took 4 bases from V and 0 from J, leaving 18 bases between them. CDR1 and CDR2 from the germline V gene are SGDLS and YYNGEE. The CDR3 totals 17 residues. The full variable domain, its missing parts supplied by reference TRBV9 and TRBJ2-3, is DSGVTQTPKHLITATGQRVTLRCSPRSGDLSVYWYQQSLDQGLQFLIQYYNGEERAKGNILERFSAQQFPDLHSELNLSSLELGDSALYFCASSPPLGALSTDTQYFGPGTRLTVL.

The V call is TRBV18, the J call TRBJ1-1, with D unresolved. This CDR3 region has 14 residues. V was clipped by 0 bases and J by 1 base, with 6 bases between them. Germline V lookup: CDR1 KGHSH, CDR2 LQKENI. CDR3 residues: CASSPPSSNTEAFF. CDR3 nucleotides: TGTGCCAGCTCACCACCCTCCTCGAACACTGAAGCTTTCTTT.

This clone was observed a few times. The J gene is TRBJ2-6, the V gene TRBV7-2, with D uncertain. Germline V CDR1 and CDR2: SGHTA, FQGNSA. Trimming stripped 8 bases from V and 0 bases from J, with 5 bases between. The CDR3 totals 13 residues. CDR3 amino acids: CASGPSGANVLTF. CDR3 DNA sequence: TGTGCCAGCGGTCCCTCTGGGGCCAACGTCCTGACTTTC.

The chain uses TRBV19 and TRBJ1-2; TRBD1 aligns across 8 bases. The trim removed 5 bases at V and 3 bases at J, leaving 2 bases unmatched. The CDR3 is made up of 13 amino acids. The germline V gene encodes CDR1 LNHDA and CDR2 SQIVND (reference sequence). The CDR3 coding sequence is TGTGCCAGTAGTGACAGGGGAGACTATGGCTACACCTTC. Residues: CASSDRGDYGYTF. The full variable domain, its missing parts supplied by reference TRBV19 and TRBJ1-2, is DGGITQSPKYLFRKEGQNVTLSCEQNLNHDAMYWYRQDPGQGLRLIYYSQIVNDFQKGDIAEGYSVSREKKESFPLTVTSAQKNPTAFYLCASSDRGDYGYTFGSGTRLTVV.

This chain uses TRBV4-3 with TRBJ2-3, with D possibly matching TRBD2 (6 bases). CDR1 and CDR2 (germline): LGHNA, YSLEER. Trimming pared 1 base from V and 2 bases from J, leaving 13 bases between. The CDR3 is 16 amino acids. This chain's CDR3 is CASSQGLAPNTDTQYF. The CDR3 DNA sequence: TGCGCCAGCAGCCAAGGGCTAGCGCCTAACACAGATACGCAGTATTTT.

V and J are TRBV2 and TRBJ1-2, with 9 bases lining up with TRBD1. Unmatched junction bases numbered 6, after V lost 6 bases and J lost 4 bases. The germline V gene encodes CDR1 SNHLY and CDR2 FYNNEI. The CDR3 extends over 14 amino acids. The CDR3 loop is CASSSPGQGYGYTF. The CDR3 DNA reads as TGTGCCAGCAGCTCTCCGGGACAGGGCTATGGCTACACCTTC. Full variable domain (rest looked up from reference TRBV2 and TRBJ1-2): EPEVTQTPSHQVTQMGQEVILRCVPISNHLYFYWYRQILGQKVEFLVSFYNNEISEKSEIFDDQFSVERPDGSNFTLKIRSTKLEDSAMYFCASSSPGQGYGYTFGSGTRLTVV.